The 5 T cell receptor beta chains below come from one sample, sequenced in a study of cytomegalovirus exposure and HLA in healthy donors. Primers included in the PCR were 60 Vbeta and 13 Jbeta primers. TCRdb's copy holds only in-frame clones and misses some; the assay was immunoSEQ multiplex PCR. The sample records under 130,000 clones, roughly three quarters being singletons. Sequenced sample: PBMCs. These receptors originate from a man aged 25 to 40 in good health and CMV-seronegative.

This clone was counted a few times. The chain joins TRBV6-6 to TRBJ1-2; 9 bases are a match to TRBD1. The V gene end was trimmed by 7 bases and the J gene end by 8 bases; junction bases not matched to a gene: 14. Looked up from germline, CDR1 is MNHNY and CDR2 is SVGAGI (reference sequence). CDR3 length equals 15 residues. The CDR3 sequence: CASILNRDRARGYTF. CDR3 DNA sequence: TGTGCCAGCATCTTAAACCGGGACAGGGCCCGGGGCTACACCTTC.

The rearrangement links TRBV4-2 to TRBJ1-5; D remains ambiguous. With 2 bases removed from V and 8 bases from J, the gap between germline ends came to 16 bases. Germline loops: CDR1 LGHNA, CDR2 YNFKEQ. This CDR3 comprises 15 residues. The DNA for the CDR3 is TGTGCCAGCAGCCAAAACGGAAGGGAGACGAAGCCCCAGCATTTT. Its protein is CASSQNGRETKPQHF.

This chain uses TRBV29-1 with TRBJ1-2; D gene ambiguous. Germline V gene lookup returns CDR1 SQVTM and CDR2 ANQGSEA. V gave up 3 bases and J gave up 8 bases, with 13 bases separating them. This CDR3 is built from 12 residues. CDR3 in amino acids: CSVEDRTGGYTF. The CDR3 nucleotides read TGCAGCGTTGAGGATCGTACGGGGGGCTACACCTTC.

The chain combines TRBV11-3 with TRBJ2-1; 13 positions agree with TRBD2. The germline CDR1 and CDR2 sequences are SGHNT and YENEEA. The CDR3 loop spans 15 amino acids. Unmatched junction bases numbered 4, after V lost 4 bases and J lost 7 bases. CDR3 in DNA: TGTGCCAGCAGCTCCACGGGACTAGCGGGAAATGAGCAGTTCTTC. It codes for CASSSTGLAGNEQFF.

This clone has just a few counts. The rearrangement links TRBV6-1 to TRBJ1-2; TRBD1 is a possible D gene (6 bases). V shed 5 bases and J shed 6 bases, with 13 bases lying between them. This CDR3 has 13 residues. Germline loops: CDR1 MNHNS, CDR2 SASEGT. The CDR3 bases are TGTGCCAGCAGTCCCCGCAGGGGAGATGGCTACACCTTC. This translates into CASSPRRGDGYTF.